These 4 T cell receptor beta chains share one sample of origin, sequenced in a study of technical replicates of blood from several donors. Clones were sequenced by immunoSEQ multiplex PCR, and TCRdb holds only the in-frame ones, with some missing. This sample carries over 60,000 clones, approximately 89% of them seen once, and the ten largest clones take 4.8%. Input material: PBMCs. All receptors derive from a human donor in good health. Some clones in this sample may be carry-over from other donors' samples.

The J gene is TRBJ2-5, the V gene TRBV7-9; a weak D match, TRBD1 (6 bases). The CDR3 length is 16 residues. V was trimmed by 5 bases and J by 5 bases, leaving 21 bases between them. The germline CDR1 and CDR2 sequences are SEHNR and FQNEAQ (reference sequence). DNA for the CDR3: TGTGCCAGCAGCCCAGGGGCCAGGGGATTCGGGGAGACCCAGTACTTC. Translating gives CASSPGARGFGETQYF.

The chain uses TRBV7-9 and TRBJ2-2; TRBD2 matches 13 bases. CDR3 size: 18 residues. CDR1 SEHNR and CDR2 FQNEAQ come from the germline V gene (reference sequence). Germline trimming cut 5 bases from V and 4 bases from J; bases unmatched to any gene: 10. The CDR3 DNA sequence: TGTGCCAGCAGCGTGACTAGCGGGGGGTTCCACATCACCGGGGAGCTGTTTTTT. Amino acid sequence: CASSVTSGGFHITGELFF.

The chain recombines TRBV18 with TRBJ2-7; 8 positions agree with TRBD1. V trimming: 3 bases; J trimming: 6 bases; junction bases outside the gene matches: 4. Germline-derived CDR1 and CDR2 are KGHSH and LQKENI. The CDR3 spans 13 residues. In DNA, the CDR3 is TGTGCCAGCTCACCCCAGGACAGGGCCGAGCAGTACTTC. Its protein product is CASSPQDRAEQYF.

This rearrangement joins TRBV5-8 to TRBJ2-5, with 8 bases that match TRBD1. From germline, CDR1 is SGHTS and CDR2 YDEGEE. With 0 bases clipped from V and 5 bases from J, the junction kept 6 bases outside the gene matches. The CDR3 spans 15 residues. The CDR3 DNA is TGTGCCAGCAGCTTGGGGGGACAGGTTTGGGAGACCCAGTACTTC. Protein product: CASSLGGQVWETQYF.